A selection of T cell receptor beta chains follows, all from one sample in a study of molecular identifiers for immune sequencing clone quantification. TCRdb reanalysed the PCR reads using MiXCR and keeps one entry per CDR3 protein. The data contain around 460,000 distinct CDR3 sequences, roughly 26% of them singletons. The sample consisted of naive CD8+ T cells from blood, with Jurkat cell RNA spiked in. All receptors derive from a human donor in good health. Some libraries in this study had Jurkat cell RNA spiked in. CDR3s include the opening cysteine and the closing phenylalanine or tryptophan. Each record gives: J gene, V gene, clone size, D gene, CDR3 DNA, CDR3 protein. The D gene is left open where the match is weak. Size tells how often a clone was seen (once, few, many) or the class of an expanded clone, and some rows leave it out.

>TRBJ1-1|TRBV13|-|-
TGTGCCAGCAGCTTAGGACAGGGCTTCTCTGAAGCTTTCTTT
CASSLGQGFSEAFF
>TRBJ2-5|TRBV7-9|few|-
TGTGCCAGCAGCTTGCTAAACCCAGAGACCCAGTACTTC
CASSLLNPETQYF
>TRBJ1-6|TRBV27|-|-
TGTGCCAGCAGTTTAAGTGGCGATTCACCCCTCCACTTT
CASSLSGDSPLHF
>TRBJ1-4|TRBV7-9|-|-
TGTGCCAGCAGCTTAGCGGGGGCCAATGAAAAACTGATTTTT
CASSLAGANEKLIF
>TRBJ2-3|TRBV11-3|-|-
TGTGCCAGCAGCCTGTATCGCACAGATACGCAGTATTTT
CASSLYRTDTQYF
>TRBJ2-3|TRBV28|-|TRBD2
TGTGCCAGCAGGGGGACTAGCGGAAGCACAGCTGCGCAGTATTTT
CASRGTSGSTAAQYF
>TRBJ2-5|TRBV15|many|-
TGTGCCACCAGCAGCATAACAGAGACCCAGTACTTC
CATSSITETQYF
>TRBJ2-1|TRBV7-9|-|TRBD2
TGTGCCAGCAGCTTAGAGGCTAGCGGGGGGCTTGGCGAGCAGTTCTTC
CASSLEASGGLGEQFF
>TRBJ2-3|TRBV20-1|-|-
TGCAGTGCTAGGGCGGTCGGGGAAGGCGATACGCAGTATTTT
CSARAVGEGDTQYF
>TRBJ2-5|TRBV27|-|-
TGTGCCAGCATTCCGGTTCAAGAGACCCAGTACTTC
CASIPVQETQYF
>TRBJ1-3|TRBV4-3|many|-
TGCGCCAGCAGCCAAGACTGGAGTTCCGCTGGAAACACCATATATTTT
CASSQDWSSAGNTIYF
>TRBJ1-1|TRBV7-9|many|-
TGTGCCAGCAGCTCCTATAGTGAAGCTTTCTTT
CASSSYSEAFF
>TRBJ2-6|TRBV21-1|few|-
TGTGCCCTTTCCCCGCTGACACTCTCGGGTCGGGTCTCTGGGGCCAACGTCCTGACTTTC
CALSPLTLSGRVSGANVLTF
>TRBJ2-4|TRBV3-1|few|TRBD1
TGTGCCAGCAGCTCGGGACAGCCAAACATTCAGTACTTC
CASSSGQPNIQYF
>TRBJ1-3|TRBV12-3/TRBV12-4|-|-
TGTGCCAGCACTAAGGATTCGAACTCTGGAAACACCATATATTTT
CASTKDSNSGNTIYF
>TRBJ1-4|TRBV7-9|-|TRBD1
TGTGCCAGCAGCTCGCCGCCGCGGACAGGGGATGAAAAACTGTTTTTT
CASSSPPRTGDEKLFF
>TRBJ2-5|TRBV24-1|few|-
TGTGCCACCAGTGGGCCAGCCGGAGAGACCCAGTACTTC
CATSGPAGETQYF
>TRBJ2-7|TRBV7-9|few|-
TGTGCCAGCAGCTTATCTATTCGGTACGAGCAGTACTTC
CASSLSIRYEQYF
>TRBJ1-1|TRBV5-1|-|-
TGCGCCAGCAGCTTGGTTTCCGAGACTGAATCTTTCTTT
CASSLVSETESFF
>TRBJ1-2|TRBV29-1|-|-
TGCAGCGTTTTGGTCGGCCAGAACTATGGCTACACCTTC
CSVLVGQNYGYTF
>TRBJ2-3|TRBV28|-|TRBD2
TGTGCCAGCAGTCGCCCTAGCGGGAGTAGGGATATGCAGTATTTT
CASSRPSGSRDMQYF
>TRBJ2-5|TRBV28|many|-
TGTGCCAGCAGCGAGCGCCTGTACCAAGAGACCCAGTACTTC
CASSERLYQETQYF
>TRBJ2-2|TRBV28|-|TRBD2
TGTGCCAGCAAGCTAGCGGGAGGTGGGAAAACCGGGGGGCTGTTTTTT
CASKLAGGGKTGGLFF